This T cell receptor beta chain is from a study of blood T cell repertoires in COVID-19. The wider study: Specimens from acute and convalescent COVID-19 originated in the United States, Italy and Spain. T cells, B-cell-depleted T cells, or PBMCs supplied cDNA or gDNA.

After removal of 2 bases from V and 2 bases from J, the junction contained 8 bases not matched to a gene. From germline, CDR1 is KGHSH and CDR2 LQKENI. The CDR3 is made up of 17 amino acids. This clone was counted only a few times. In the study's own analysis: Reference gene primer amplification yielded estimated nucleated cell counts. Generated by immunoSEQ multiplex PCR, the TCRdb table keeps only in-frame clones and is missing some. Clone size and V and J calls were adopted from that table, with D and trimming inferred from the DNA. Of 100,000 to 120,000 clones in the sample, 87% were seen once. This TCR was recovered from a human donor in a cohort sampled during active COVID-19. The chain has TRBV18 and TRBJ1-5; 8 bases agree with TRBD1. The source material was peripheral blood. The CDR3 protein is CASSPRRDRLGNQPQHF. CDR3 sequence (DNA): TGTGCCAGCTCACCAAGGCGGGACAGGTTGGGCAATCAGCCCCAGCATTTT.